These 27 T cell receptor beta chains were sequenced from one sample in a study of blood T cell repertoires in COVID-19. The data were produced by immunoSEQ multiplex PCR, yet TCRdb's version contains in-frame clones alone and is incomplete. There are 150,000 or so clones in the sample; just over 90% occur only once, and approximately 2.2% lies in the top ten. The source material was peripheral blood. The receptors originated from a young man with acute or convalescent COVID-19.

This sequence joins TRBV7-9 and TRBJ2-1; a weak D match, TRBD2 (7 bases). The CDR3 covers 15 residues. Germline V lookup: CDR1 SEHNR, CDR2 FQNEAQ (reference sequence). Deletions cut 0 bases from V and 6 bases from J, with 12 bases between. CDR3 region: CASSLAGGPVNEQFF. In DNA form, the CDR3 reads TGTGCCAGCAGCTTAGCGGGGGGGCCTGTCAATGAGCAGTTCTTC.

The chain recombines TRBV4-1 with TRBJ2-7; D unclear. Germline-derived CDR1 and CDR2 are MGHRA and YSYEKL. This CDR3 spans 14 amino acids. Trimming pared 0 bases from V and 3 bases from J, leaving 9 bases between. The CDR3 loop is CASSQDGHSYEQYF. The CDR3 DNA is TGCGCCAGCAGCCAAGATGGGCACAGCTACGAGCAGTACTTC.

The genes are TRBV27 and TRBJ2-7, with a tentative D call TRBD1 (5 bases). CDR3 length: 14 residues. V lost 5 bases and J 3 bases, leaving 14 bases between the germline ends. In germline, CDR1 is MNHEY, CDR2 SMNVEV (reference sequence). The CDR3 DNA reads as TGTGCCAGCAGTCCCTCAGGGAATCGCTACGAGCAGTACTTC. Amino acids: CASSPSGNRYEQYF.

This chain joins TRBV11-2 and TRBJ1-6; D possibly corresponds to TRBD1 (5 bases). The V gene's germline CDR1 is SGHAT and CDR2 FQNNGV. CDR3 length: 15 residues. Trimming pared 2 bases from V and 4 bases from J, leaving 9 bases between. CDR3 amino acids: CASSLFRQYNSPLHF. The DNA of the CDR3 is TGTGCCAGCAGCTTATTTCGACAGTATAATTCACCCCTCCACTTT.

The chain is built from TRBV4-1 and TRBJ2-7; 9 bases line up with TRBD1. The CDR3 is 16 amino acids. Unmatched junction bases numbered 7, after V lost 1 base and J lost 3 bases. Germline loops: CDR1 MGHRA, CDR2 YSYEKL. The CDR3 reads CASSQAVGTGRYEQYF. The CDR3 region has the DNA TGCGCCAGCAGCCAAGCGGTAGGGACAGGGCGCTACGAGCAGTACTTC.

The chain is built from TRBV7-9 and TRBJ1-5; 9 positions agree with TRBD1. The CDR3 is made up of 16 amino acids. V shed 1 base and J 4 bases; nucleotides not matched to a gene: 5. Germline V gives CDR1 SEHNR, CDR2 FQNEAQ (reference sequence). The CDR3 protein is CASSLGQGEGNQPQHF. In DNA form, the CDR3 reads TGTGCCAGCAGCTTAGGACAGGGGGAAGGAAATCAGCCCCAGCATTTT.

The gene calls are TRBV3-1 (or the pseudogene TRBV3-2) and TRBJ1-2, with 10 positions matching TRBD1. The CDR3 sequence is 14 residues long. Per the germline V gene, CDR1 is LGHDT and CDR2 is YNNKEL (reference sequence). J gave up 8 bases and V 1 base, and 4 bases lay outside the gene matches. The CDR3 here is CASSQATGGRGYTF. CDR3 coding DNA: TGTGCCAGCAGCCAAGCGACAGGGGGCCGAGGCTACACCTTC.

V usage is TRBV3-1 (or the pseudogene TRBV3-2) and J usage is TRBJ1-1; possible D gene TRBD1, 5 bases. This CDR3 has 14 residues. V lost 0 bases and J lost 7, with 12 bases in between. In germline, CDR1 is LGHDT, CDR2 YNNKEL (reference sequence). The DNA of the CDR3 is TGTGCCAGCAGCCAAGAATGGTTGGGGGGTGAAGCTTTCTTT. Translated, it gives CASSQEWLGGEAFF.

The V gene is TRBV6-5, the J gene TRBJ2-7, with D perhaps TRBD2 (5 bases). V was pared by 8 bases and J by 0 bases, with 17 bases between. Looked up from germline, CDR1 is MNHEY and CDR2 is SVGAGI. The CDR3 totals 15 residues. CDR3 residues: CASRREGQSSYEQYF. Written as DNA, the CDR3 is TGTGCCAGCCGACGGGAAGGTCAGAGCTCCTACGAGCAGTACTTC.

The rearrangement uses TRBV10-2 and TRBJ1-2, with D unclear. Germline V gene sequence: CDR1 WSHSY, CDR2 SAAADI. V was pared by 9 bases and J by 8 bases, with 13 bases between. CDR3 size: 11 residues. CDR3 in amino acids: CASFTDFGYTF. DNA for the CDR3: TGCGCCAGTTTTACAGATTTCGGCTACACCTTC.

This chain joins TRBV19 and TRBJ2-7; tentatively, D is TRBD1 (6 bases). CDR1 LNHDA and CDR2 SQIVND come from the germline V gene (reference sequence). CDR3 length: 13 residues. Trimming cost V 5 bases and J 3 bases, with 11 bases left between them. CDR3 protein: CASSPQTGYEQYF. CDR3 sequence (DNA): TGTGCCAGTAGTCCCCAGACAGGCTACGAGCAGTACTTC.

Judged by abundance, this clone is medium-sized. This rearrangement joins TRBV27 to TRBJ1-2; D is unclear. The CDR3 is 11 amino acids. The germline V gene has CDR1 MNHEY and CDR2 SMNVEV (reference sequence). V lost 10 bases and J 3 bases, leaving 9 bases between the germline ends. The CDR3 sequence: CATRRDYGYTF. The CDR3 DNA sequence: TGTGCCACCCGACGGGACTATGGCTACACCTTC.

The genes are TRBV5-6 and TRBJ1-3; 7 bases align to TRBD1. The CDR3 runs 15 residues. With V trimmed by 4 bases and J by 0 bases, 4 bases remained unmatched. Per germline, CDR1 SGHDT and CDR2 YYEEEE. CDR3 sequence reads: CASSRDRPSGNTIYF. CDR3 nucleotide sequence: TGTGCCAGCAGCCGGGACAGACCCTCTGGAAACACCATATATTTT.

The chain combines TRBV12-3 or TRBV12-4 with TRBJ2-1; D remains ambiguous. The germline V and J ends were trimmed by 5 bases and 7 bases, with 9 bases remaining between them. The CDR3 extends over 12 amino acids. The CDR3 protein is CASSPERNEQFF. The CDR3 DNA reads TGTGCCAGCAGTCCTGAGAGAAATGAGCAGTTCTTC.

The chain recombines TRBV27 with TRBJ2-7, with a weak D call TRBD2 (5 bases). V was trimmed by 2 bases and J by 7 bases, leaving 12 bases between them. The germline gives CDR1 MNHEY, CDR2 SMNVEV (reference sequence). CDR3 length: 13 residues. The CDR3 sequence: CASSLTPSGEQYF. CDR3 nucleotides: TGTGCCAGCAGTTTAACCCCCTCGGGGGAGCAGTACTTC.

The gene calls are TRBV3-1 (or the pseudogene TRBV3-2) and TRBJ1-1, with D tentatively TRBD1 (6 bases). The V and J ends lost 0 bases and 2 bases respectively, with 16 bases between them. From germline, CDR1 is LGHDT and CDR2 YNNKEL (reference sequence). The CDR3 runs 17 residues. This CDR3 is CASSQDGAGVGNTEAFF. For the CDR3, the DNA is TGTGCCAGCAGCCAAGATGGGGCAGGGGTGGGAAACACTGAAGCTTTCTTT.

The chain recombines TRBV25-1 with TRBJ2-7; weak D call: TRBD2 (6 bases). Trimming cost V 3 bases and J 4 bases, with 10 bases left between them. CDR3 length: 13 residues. CDR1 is MGHDK, CDR2 SYGVNS, per germline. Here the CDR3 DNA reads TGTGCCAGCAGTGAGCCGGGGGAGTACGAGCAGTACTTC. It encodes CASSEPGEYEQYF.

The V and J genes are TRBV18 and TRBJ1-2; a weak D match, TRBD1 (5 bases). Looked up from germline, CDR1 is KGHSH and CDR2 is LQKENI. The CDR3 covers 14 residues. Trimming took 4 bases from V and 0 from J, leaving 9 bases between them. The chain's CDR3 is CASSQETANYGYTF. The CDR3 nucleotides are TGTGCCAGCTCACAAGAGACAGCTAACTATGGCTACACCTTC.

The rearrangement links TRBV4-2 to TRBJ1-4; D call uncertain. CDR3 length: 15 residues. The V gene's germline CDR1 is LGHNA and CDR2 YNFKEQ. Trimming stripped 4 bases from V and 2 bases from J, with 11 bases between. The CDR3 region is CASSRVLATNEKLFF. The CDR3, as DNA: TGTGCCAGCAGCCGAGTTCTAGCGACTAATGAAAAACTGTTTTTT.

This clone was seen once. The V and J genes are TRBV29-1 and TRBJ2-1; 7 bases map to TRBD2. This CDR3 region has 15 residues. J gave up 4 bases and V 7 bases, and 13 bases lay outside the gene matches. Per germline, CDR1 SQVTM and CDR2 ANQGSEA. The CDR3 DNA sequence: TGCAGCGCCCCAGGAGGGAGCGGGGAGTACAATGAGCAGTTCTTC. This encodes CSAPGGSGEYNEQFF.

The V gene is TRBV11-2, the J gene TRBJ1-1; perhaps TRBD1 as D (5 bases). CDR3 length: 14 residues. V dropped 2 bases and J dropped 0 bases, with 7 bases sitting between them. Germline values: CDR1 SGHAT, CDR2 FQNNGV. The CDR3 nucleotides are TGTGCCAGCAGCTTATCCAGGGTGAACACTGAAGCTTTCTTT. Its translation is CASSLSRVNTEAFF.

The V gene is TRBV7-6, the J gene TRBJ1-5; D remains ambiguous. V was clipped by 3 bases and J by 3 bases, with 3 bases between them. This CDR3 is 12 amino acids long. Germline assignment: CDR1 SGHVS and CDR2 FNYEAQ. In DNA, the CDR3 is TGTGCCAGCAGCTTCCACAATCAGCCCCAGCATTTT. Amino acid sequence: CASSFHNQPQHF.

The J gene is TRBJ2-5, the V gene TRBV24-1, with 10 positions matching TRBD1. Looked up from germline, CDR1 is KGHDR and CDR2 is SFDVKD. V lost 4 bases and J lost 4; bases outside the gene matches: 5. The CDR3 sequence is 15 residues long. The CDR3 DNA follows: TGTGCCACCAGTGACCACGGGACAGGGGCAGAGACCCAGTACTTC. It translates to CATSDHGTGAETQYF.

A note on this clone: Distinct nucleotide sequences in the sample also encode this CDR3. The rearrangement joins TRBV30 to TRBJ1-3; tentative D call: TRBD1 (5 bases). The CDR3 runs 15 residues. Germline V lookup: CDR1 GTSNPN, CDR2 SVGIG (reference sequence). With 1 base removed from V and 0 bases from J, the gap between germline ends came to 10 bases. The CDR3 nucleotides read TGTGCCTGGAGTGGGAGGGGTTCCTCTGGAAACACCATATATTTT. Translated, it gives CAWSGRGSSGNTIYF.

This clone was recorded once. J is TRBJ1-1 and V is TRBV5-5; D uncertain. Trimming shortened V by 1 base and J by 1 base, and 5 bases separated the two germline ends. Germline V gene sequence: CDR1 SGHKS, CDR2 YYEKEE (reference sequence). CDR3 length: 13 amino acids. The CDR3 is CASSLISNTEAFF. The DNA of the CDR3 is TGTGCCAGCAGCTTGATCTCGAACACTGAAGCTTTCTTT. Filled out from reference TRBV5-5 and TRBJ1-1, the complete variable domain reads DAGVTQSPTHLIKTRGQQVTLRCSPISGHKSVSWYQQVLGQGPQFIFQYYEKEERGRGNFPDRFSARQFPNYSSELNVNALLLGDSALYLCASSLISNTEAFFGQGTRLTVV.

In DNA form, the CDR3 reads TGTGCCAGCAGCCAAGAAGTGAGACAGGGGGACACTGAAGCTTTCTTT. It yields the protein CASSQEVRQGDTEAFF. V gene TRBV4-2 combines with J gene TRBJ1-1; 9 nucleotides line up with TRBD1. After removal of 0 bases from V and 3 bases from J, the junction contained 5 bases not matched to a gene. This CDR3 is built from 16 residues. CDR1 is LGHNA and CDR2 is YNFKEQ in the germline V gene.

A few counts support this clone. The chain carries TRBV25-1 and TRBJ2-3, with D tentatively TRBD1 (6 bases). V lost 4 bases and J lost 3, with 8 bases in between. The CDR3 is made up of 13 amino acids. In germline, CDR1 is MGHDK, CDR2 SYGVNS. CDR3 loop: CASSVQGTDTQYF. The CDR3 DNA is TGTGCCAGCAGTGTCCAGGGGACAGATACGCAGTATTTT.